This T cell receptor (beta chain) originates from a study of T cell responses to AZD1222 COVID-19 vaccine. Overall study results and limits: Across spike, vaccine-associated CD4 TCRs were found, dominant at 160-218 and 743-854. Reports indicate that nearly half of spike-specific TCRs are directed at unmutated variant regions. White British people made up most donors, females outnumbered males, and clonal diversity was possibly underestimated. Among those given AZD1222, only six were seropositive at baseline.

Points on this clone: Its antigen remains unidentified.

V lost 1 base and J lost 4, with 11 bases in between. Germline CDR1 LGHNA, CDR2 YSLEER. The length of the CDR3 is 15 residues. The method was immunoSEQ multiplex PCR; TCRdb's version includes in-frame clones alone and lacks a portion of them. The profile shows about 93,000 clones, roughly 89% of them singletons. This receptor was taken from an adult in good health. V is TRBV4-3 and J is TRBJ1-3; unclear D gene. The material was peripheral blood, obtained on day 0 of MenACWY control vaccination. DNA of the CDR3: TGCGCCAGCAGCCAAGTGGGTAAGGGCGGAAACACCATATATTTT. Translating it yields CASSQVGKGGNTIYF.